These 5 T cell receptor beta chains were sequenced from one sample in a study of response to subunit inactivated influenza vaccine. Each CDR3 protein is one row after TCRdb ran MiXCR on the RT-PCR reads. This table has 700,000 to 900,000 distinct CDR3 sequences, less than 25% appearing once. The input for sequencing was PBMCs from blood, taken roughly 5 days after vaccination. These receptors originate from a middle-aged man who received an inactivated influenza vaccine.

Turning to this clonotype: A clone one base away is much larger, so this may be a read error. The chain combines TRBV18 with TRBJ2-7; TRBD2 matches 15 bases. The V segment lost 2 bases and the J segment 3 bases; nucleotides outside the gene matches: 5. Germline values: CDR1 KGHSH, CDR2 LQKENI. The CDR3 is 17 amino acids. CDR3 DNA sequence: TGTGCCAGCTCACCAGGACTAGCGGGAGGGAGTTTCTACGAGCAGTACTTC. It translates to CASSPGLAGGSFYEQYF.

This chain connects TRBV10-3 to TRBJ2-2, with 9 bases that match TRBD2. Germline values: CDR1 ENHRY, CDR2 SYGVKD. The V gene end was trimmed by 4 bases and the J gene end by 1 base; junction bases not matched to a gene: 1. The CDR3 has 15 amino acids. CDR3 loop: CAISGLAENTGELFF. For the CDR3, the DNA is TGTGCCATCAGTGGACTAGCGGAGAACACCGGGGAGCTGTTTTTT.

V is TRBV3-1 and J is TRBJ2-7; D not certain. From germline, CDR1 is LGHDT and CDR2 YNNKEL (reference sequence). CDR3 size: 14 residues. The V end was cut by 4 bases, the J end by 3 bases, with 13 bases between. The CDR3 DNA sequence: TGTGCCAGCAGCCGCAGCAGACCGCTCTACGAGCAGTACTTC. Translation gives CASSRSRPLYEQYF.

This clonotype was counted only a few times. This chain links TRBV20-1 with TRBJ2-1; tentative D call: TRBD2 (6 bases). The CDR3 length is 16 residues. With 6 bases removed from V and 0 bases from J, the gap between germline ends came to 18 bases. Germline V lookup: CDR1 DFQATT, CDR2 SNEGSKA (reference sequence). The CDR3 DNA is TGCAGTGCAAACGGGTGGGCGGGGCCCTCCTACAATGAGCAGTTCTTC. It encodes CSANGWAGPSYNEQFF.

The chain joins TRBV11-1 to TRBJ2-1; a possible D gene is TRBD2 (6 bases). CDR1 and CDR2 from the germline V gene are SGHAT and FQDESV (reference sequence). The CDR3 runs to 15 residues. Trimming removed 2 bases at V and 6 bases at J, with 14 bases between. CDR3 bases: TGTGCCAGCAGCTTACAACGGGAGTGGGGCAATGAGCAGTTCTTC. It codes for CASSLQREWGNEQFF. Based on the CDR3 plus reference TRBV11-1 and TRBJ2-1, the full variable domain is EAEVAQSPRYKITEKSQAVAFWCDPISGHATLYWYRQILGQGPELLVQFQDESVVDDSQLPKDRFSAERLKGVDSTLKIQPAELGDSAMYLCASSLQREWGNEQFFGPGTRLTVL.